The entry below gives a single T cell receptor beta chain sequence along with its context. It has no known antigen specificity. No per-base quality is available; no much larger clone lies one base away. This specimen comes from a study of beta chain features in type 1 diabetes (dated by TCRdb to the late 2010s). As for the study more broadly: Mean age, gender distribution, total cell number and subset yield did not differ between patients and healthy donors. A total of 107,917,701 sorted cells were examined across all samples, and a strong correlation was observed between cell number per subset and RNA yield. Whereas all 30 or so donors provided naive and central memory subsets, regulatory and stem cell-like memory subsets were isolated from just 8 patients and about 8 healthy donors. In the study, TCRB repertoires of sorted circulating CD4+ T cell subsets from recently diagnosed type 1 diabetes patients were compared with those of matched healthy donors.

The full study reports these points: Because cDNA was sequenced instead of genomic DNA, highly expressing activated cells could be over-represented, though the groups showed no difference in activation or CD3 levels. Shorter templates might have been favored by PCR, but patient and control samples were amplified and corrected together, so both groups would have been affected equally by any skew. Naive, central memory and regulatory TCRB repertoires appeared to be more alike among patients than among healthy donors. HLA sub-analyses involved small numbers of individuals, so any influence of HLA type on TCRB rearrangement remained unresolved. A moderate but significant shortening of TCRB CDR3 length was observed in type 1 diabetes patients in all four CD4+ subsets. At VDJ recombination sites, type 1 diabetes patients had fewer insertions and more deleted nucleotides, which implies abnormalities in thymic rearrangement.

CDR1 and CDR2 are read off the germline V gene as SGDLS and YYNGEE. The CDR3 measures 14 amino acids from cysteine to phenylalanine. Just CDR3 DNA is preserved here, 42 bases in frame from base 1. V is clipped by 3 bases and J by 9 bases, and the sequence between their germline boundaries is 16 bases long. Each donor gave one peripheral blood draw, averaging roughly 0.11 L, which was collected into heparinised tubes. Naive, central memory, regulatory and stem cell-like memory CD4+ T cells were sorted on a BD FACSAria II using a panel including CD45RO, CCR7, CD25, CD127, CD95 and CD27. Purity was above 95% for every sorted population. PBMCs were isolated right away by Lymphoprep density gradient centrifugation and were stained directly, without culture. So that batch effects would be minimized, each experiment stained and sorted samples in pairs, pairing one healthy donor with one patient. The entire isolated RNA was reverse transcribed using the High Capacity cDNA Reverse Transcription Kit, and thus expressed TCRB transcripts were sequenced. Deep immunoSEQ sequencing was applied to naive, central memory and regulatory T cell samples, giving an average of roughly 3.5 million total reads per sample. Sorted cells were lysed in RLT buffer and RNA was extracted with DNase-treated RNeasy Micro or Mini kits, depending on cell number. To prevent cross-contamination, each cell subset was processed individually, whereas patient and healthy donor samples were processed jointly. The immunoSEQ multiplex PCR was used to amplify TCRB sequences from cDNA, yielding 87-bp fragments that span the CDR3 region. Sequencing of the amplicons was performed on the Illumina HiSeq platform. The authors' pipeline ran thus. PCR bias was corrected computationally using synthetic template baselines, and reads within Hamming distance 2 were collapsed, with unmergeable singletons discarded. Reads were aligned to IMGT to assign V, D and J genes, CDR3 length, and insertions or deletions at six rearrangement sites. Within each subset, clonotype counts were normalized to sorted cell number, and only after that were true diversity and Gini coefficients computed with the tcR R package. The overlap coefficient, calculated on TCRB nucleotide sequences, was used to measure repertoire sharing. Out-of-frame TCRB sequences from naive cells were analyzed to stand in for the pre-selection repertoire. TCRdb stores this immuneACCESS table with in-frame sequences only. Part of the clones is absent; in the studies checked, under half of the shortfall reflects unresolved V genes, and no reason is known for the rest. D and trimming were read from the DNA, whereas the V and J calls and clone size are those reported in that table. The sample yields about 660,000 clones; about 14% were counted once. The ten largest clones represent 0.04% of the sample.

The clonotype was recovered from a man between 18 and 35 years old with type 1 diabetes. Material: naive CD4+ T cells from blood. The label giving this sample's cell subset or site can be read as: true naive CD4+ T cells. Here the chain combines TRBV9 and TRBJ2-1; too little of a D gene remains to name it. The nucleotide sequence reads TGTGCCAGCAGCGAGATGATAAGCACGGGTGAGCAGTTCTTC. Its translation is CASSEMISTGEQFF. Supplemented by the reference TRBV9 and TRBJ2-1 proteins around the CDR3, the complete variable domain is DSGVTQTPKHLITATGQRVTLRCSPRSGDLSVYWYQQSLDQGLQFLIQYYNGEERAKGNILERFSAQQFPDLHSELNLSSLELGDSALYFCASSEMISTGEQFFGPGTRLTVL.